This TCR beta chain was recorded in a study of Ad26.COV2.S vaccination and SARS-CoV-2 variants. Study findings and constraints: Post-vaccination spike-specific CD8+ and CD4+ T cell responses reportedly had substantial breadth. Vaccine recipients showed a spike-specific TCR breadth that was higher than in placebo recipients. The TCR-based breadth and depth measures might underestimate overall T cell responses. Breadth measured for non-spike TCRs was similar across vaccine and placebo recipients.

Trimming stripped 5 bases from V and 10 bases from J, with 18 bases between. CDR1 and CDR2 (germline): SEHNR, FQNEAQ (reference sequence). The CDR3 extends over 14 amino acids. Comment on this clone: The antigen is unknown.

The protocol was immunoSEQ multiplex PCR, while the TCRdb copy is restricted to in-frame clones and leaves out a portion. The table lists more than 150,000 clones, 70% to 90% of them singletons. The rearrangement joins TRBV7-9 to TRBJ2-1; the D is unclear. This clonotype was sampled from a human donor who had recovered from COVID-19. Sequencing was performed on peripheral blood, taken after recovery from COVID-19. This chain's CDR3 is CASSLRTATSEQFF. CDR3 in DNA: TGTGCCAGCAGCCTGCGGACCGCCACTTCAGAGCAGTTCTTC.